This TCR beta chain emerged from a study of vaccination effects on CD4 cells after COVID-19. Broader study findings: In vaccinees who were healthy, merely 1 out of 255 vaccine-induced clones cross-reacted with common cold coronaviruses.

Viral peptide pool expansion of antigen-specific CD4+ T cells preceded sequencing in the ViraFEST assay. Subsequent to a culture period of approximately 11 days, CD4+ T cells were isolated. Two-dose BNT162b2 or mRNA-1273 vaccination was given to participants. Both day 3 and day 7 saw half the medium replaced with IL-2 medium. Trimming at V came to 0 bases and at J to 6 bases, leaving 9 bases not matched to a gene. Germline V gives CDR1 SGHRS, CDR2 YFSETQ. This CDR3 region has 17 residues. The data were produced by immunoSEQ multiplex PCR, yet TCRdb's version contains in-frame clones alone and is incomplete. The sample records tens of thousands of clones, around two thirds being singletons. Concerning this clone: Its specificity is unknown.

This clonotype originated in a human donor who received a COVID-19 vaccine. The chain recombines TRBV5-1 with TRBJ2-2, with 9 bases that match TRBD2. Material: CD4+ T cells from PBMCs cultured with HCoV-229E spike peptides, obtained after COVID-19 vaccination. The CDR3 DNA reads TGCGCCAGCAGCTTGGCTGGTAGCGGGGGTCGAGCCGGGGAGCTGTTTTTT. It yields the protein CASSLAGSGGRAGELFF.